Shown below are 30 T cell receptor beta chains from a single sample sequenced in a study of blood T cell repertoires in COVID-19. Profiling relied on immunoSEQ multiplex PCR, and the TCRdb table lists in-frame clones only, not all of them. Among around 190,000 clones, more than 85% were seen once, and the ten largest hold 1.1%. Sequencing was performed on peripheral blood. The source is a man aged 25 to 45 with acute or convalescent COVID-19.

This clone appeared a single time. CDR3 coding DNA: TGTGCCAGCAGCACGGGACAGGGGGCGTGGGAGCAGTACTTC. It is translated as CASSTGQGAWEQYF. This chain connects TRBV5-4 to TRBJ2-7, with 12 bases identical to TRBD1. CDR1 is SGHNT, CDR2 YYREEE, per germline (reference sequence). With V trimmed by 4 bases and J by 7 bases, 6 bases remained unmatched. The CDR3 covers 14 residues.

The chain is built from TRBV2 and TRBJ1-3, with D perhaps TRBD1 (5 bases). The CDR3 sequence is 15 residues long. Per germline, CDR1 SNHLY and CDR2 FYNNEI. The V end was cut by 4 bases, the J end by 6 bases, with 16 bases between. The CDR3 DNA reads as TGTGCCAGCAGTGCGGGGGGTAGTGCAGTAAACACCATATATTTT. Translated: CASSAGGSAVNTIYF.

The chain carries TRBV5-1 and TRBJ2-7, with 7 nucleotides matching TRBD1. From germline, CDR1 is SGHRS and CDR2 YFSETQ. After removal of 7 bases from V and 0 bases from J, the junction contained 1 base not matched to a gene. The CDR3 consists of 12 residues. CDR3 nucleotide sequence: TGCGCCAGCCGGGACAGCTCCTACGAGCAGTACTTC. Encoded protein: CASRDSSYEQYF.

This chain connects TRBV28 to TRBJ1-2; D possibly corresponds to TRBD1 (5 bases). Deletions cut 7 bases from V and 8 bases from J, with 20 bases between. The CDR3 runs 14 residues. The V gene's germline CDR1 is MDHEN and CDR2 SYDVKM. In DNA form, the CDR3 reads TGTGCCAGCATCACCGGGGGGGAGAAGCTGGGCTACACCTTC. Amino acids: CASITGGEKLGYTF.

V and J are TRBV7-3 and TRBJ1-1, with D possibly being TRBD1 (5 bases). Germline CDR1 SGHTA, CDR2 FQGTGA. This CDR3 region has 14 residues. V was shortened by 3 bases and J by 0 bases, with 8 bases between the two germline ends. The CDR3 DNA reads TGTGCCAGCAGCTTGGGGGGTCTGAACACTGAAGCTTTCTTT. Translating gives CASSLGGLNTEAFF.

V usage is TRBV7-9 and J usage is TRBJ2-2; the D gene is possibly TRBD2 (5 bases). The CDR3 contains 15 residues. CDR1 is SEHNR, CDR2 FQNEAQ, per germline (reference sequence). The germline V and J ends were trimmed by 5 bases and 7 bases, with 17 bases remaining between them. The CDR3 is CASSPPGRGFGELFF. CDR3 DNA: TGTGCCAGCAGCCCGCCCGGCAGAGGGTTCGGGGAGCTGTTTTTT.

This clone was recorded many times. The chain links TRBV19 to TRBJ2-1, with D possibly being TRBD2 (5 bases). From germline, CDR1 is LNHDA and CDR2 SQIVND (reference sequence). With 5 bases removed from V and 6 bases from J, the gap between germline ends came to 20 bases. CDR3 size: 16 residues. CDR3 sequence reads: CASSSPGSQTFNEQFF. For the CDR3, the DNA is TGTGCCAGTAGTTCGCCGGGATCTCAAACGTTCAATGAGCAGTTCTTC.

This chain uses TRBV5-5 with TRBJ2-3; 11 positions match TRBD2. Germline CDR1 SGHKS, CDR2 YYEKEE (reference sequence). The CDR3 runs to 16 residues. The V and J ends lost 4 bases and 3 bases, in that order; junction bases with no gene match: 7. The CDR3 DNA follows: TGTGCCAGCAGCGGGCTAGCGGGGGGCCTGACAGATACGCAGTATTTT. It is translated as CASSGLAGGLTDTQYF.

The rearrangement uses TRBV12-5 and TRBJ2-3; D unclear. This CDR3 is 14 amino acids long. The V gene's germline CDR1 is LGHNT and CDR2 FRNRAP. Trimming shortened V by 1 base and J by 3 bases, and 8 bases separated the two germline ends. The CDR3 loop is CASGLGHTTDTQYF. Here the CDR3 DNA reads TGTGCTAGTGGTTTGGGACATACGACAGATACGCAGTATTTT. Combining the CDR3 with reference TRBV12-5 and TRBJ2-3 gives the whole variable domain DARVTQTPRHKVTEMGQEVTMRCQPILGHNTVFWYRQTMMQGLELLAYFRNRAPLDDSGMPKDRFSAEMPDATLATLKIQPSEPRDSAVYFCASGLGHTTDTQYFGPGTRLTVL.

J is TRBJ1-5 and V is TRBV7-9; D is undetermined. This CDR3 spans 16 amino acids. Per the germline V gene, CDR1 is SEHNR and CDR2 is FQNEAQ (reference sequence). V was cut by 1 base and J by 4 bases, with 14 bases left in between. The CDR3 sequence: CASSLGSTPPNQPQHF. CDR3 sequence (DNA): TGTGCCAGCAGCTTAGGTTCGACTCCACCAAATCAGCCCCAGCATTTT.

The chain employs TRBV4-1 and TRBJ1-2, with 9 bases that match TRBD1. There are 14 residues in the CDR3. Trimming cost V 2 bases and J 9 bases; bases outside gene matches: 7. CDR1 and CDR2 (germline): MGHRA, YSYEKL. The CDR3 nucleotides read TGCGCCAGCAGCCAAACCGGGACAGGGCGTAGCTACACCTTC. Protein sequence: CASSQTGTGRSYTF.

The chain recombines TRBV5-1 with TRBJ2-7; TRBD1 aligns across 9 bases. The CDR3 runs 14 residues. CDR1 SGHRS and CDR2 YFSETQ come from the germline V gene. With V trimmed by 4 bases and J by 6 bases, 8 bases remained unmatched. The CDR3 region is CASSHRDREGEQYF. For the CDR3, the DNA is TGCGCCAGCAGCCACCGGGACAGGGAGGGCGAGCAGTACTTC.

The chain joins TRBV5-5 to TRBJ1-1; 8 nucleotides agree with TRBD1. This CDR3 is built from 15 residues. V was pared by 4 bases and J by 1 base, with 6 bases of the junction left unmatched. Germline assignment: CDR1 SGHKS and CDR2 YYEKEE (reference sequence). The CDR3 region has the DNA TGTGCCAGCAGCCAGGGACAGGCCTCGAACACTGAAGCTTTCTTT. Translating it yields CASSQGQASNTEAFF.

This chain connects TRBV19 to TRBJ2-5; 16 bases fit TRBD2. Germline V CDR1 and CDR2: LNHDA, SQIVND (reference sequence). The CDR3 runs 18 residues. The V gene end was trimmed by 4 bases and the J gene end by 4 bases; junction bases not matched to a gene: 9. The CDR3 region has the DNA TGTGCCAGTAGTAAGGGGACTAGCGGGGGGGAATCAAGAGAGACCCAGTACTTC. Translation gives CASSKGTSGGESRETQYF.

The chain links TRBV29-1 to TRBJ1-2, with D perhaps matching TRBD1 (5 bases). The CDR3 is made up of 14 amino acids. The V end lost 6 bases, the J end lost 4 bases, and 18 bases lay between the germline ends. In germline, CDR1 is SQVTM, CDR2 ANQGSEA. DNA of the CDR3: TGCAGCGTCCTCGGTGGGGCGAAGTCCTATGGCTACACCTTC. Translated, it gives CSVLGGAKSYGYTF.

The gene calls are TRBV6-5 and TRBJ1-6, with TRBD1 matching over 7 bases. The V gene's germline CDR1 is MNHEY and CDR2 SVGAGI. V was clipped by 6 bases and J by 6 bases; unmatched bases: 8. This CDR3 comprises 15 residues. CDR3 nucleotide sequence: TGTGCCAGCAGAACAGGACAGGTCATTAATTCACCCCTCCACTTT. Its protein is CASRTGQVINSPLHF.

This clone was seen more than once but under ten times. The chain joins TRBV11-1 to TRBJ1-1; 7 positions agree with TRBD1. Germline lookup yields CDR1 SGHAT and CDR2 FQDESV (reference sequence). Losses at the gene ends were 5 bases for V and 11 bases for J; bases not matched to a gene: 14. The CDR3 runs 14 residues. For the CDR3, the DNA is TGTGCCAGCAGCCCCCGACAGGGCTTTATCAGGGCTTTCTTT. This codes for CASSPRQGFIRAFF.

This chain connects TRBV4-2 to TRBJ1-4, with D maybe TRBD1 (5 bases). Germline V CDR1 and CDR2: LGHNA, YNFKEQ. The CDR3 spans 16 residues. The germline V and J ends were trimmed by 2 bases and 3 bases, with 13 bases remaining between them. CDR3 loop: CASSQRGGGANEKLFF. The DNA for the CDR3 is TGTGCCAGCAGCCAAAGGGGTGGTGGGGCTAATGAAAAACTGTTTTTT.

J is TRBJ1-2 and V is TRBV12-5, with D tentatively TRBD1 (5 bases). With 4 bases removed from V and 8 bases from J, the gap between germline ends came to 17 bases. Germline CDR1 is LGHNT and CDR2 is FRNRAP. The CDR3 loop spans 14 amino acids. The CDR3 coding sequence is TGTGCTAGTGGTTGGGAGCGGGGGGACGGAGGCTACACCTTC. Its translation: CASGWERGDGGYTF.

Comment on this clone: The sample holds other DNA sequences that translate to the same CDR3. The chain couples TRBV29-1 to TRBJ1-5; weak D call: TRBD1 (5 bases). Trimming removed 4 bases at V and 2 bases at J, with 21 bases between. The CDR3 is 17 amino acids. Per the germline V gene, CDR1 is SQVTM and CDR2 is ANQGSEA. CDR3 in amino acids: CSVVFRTNPLGNQPQHF. CDR3 in DNA: TGCAGCGTTGTTTTCCGGACAAACCCCTTGGGCAATCAGCCCCAGCATTTT.

The chain couples TRBV28 to TRBJ2-1; a weak D match, TRBD1 (5 bases). The V end was cut by 8 bases, the J end by 6 bases, with 17 bases between. CDR3 length: 14 residues. Germline CDR1 MDHEN, CDR2 SYDVKM. The CDR3 loop reads CASVGADPPNEQFF. CDR3 in DNA: TGTGCCAGCGTTGGGGCAGACCCGCCCAATGAGCAGTTCTTC.

Only one count was recorded for this clone. This chain links TRBV28 with TRBJ1-5, with D maybe TRBD1 (6 bases). The CDR3 runs to 12 residues. Germline V lookup: CDR1 MDHEN, CDR2 SYDVKM. The ends were cut back, 10 bases at V and 6 bases at J, with 13 bases in the middle. CDR3 sequence: CAITGLGQPQHF. CDR3 bases: TGTGCCATCACAGGGCTGGGTCAGCCCCAGCATTTT.

The chain joins TRBV10-3 to TRBJ2-2; TRBD1 matches 8 bases. The J segment lost 1 base and the V segment lost 7 bases, leaving 2 bases of the junction unmatched. This CDR3 is 14 amino acids long. Germline CDR1 is ENHRY and CDR2 is SYGVKD. CDR3 nucleotide sequence: TGTGCCATCAAGGGACAGGAGAACACCGGGGAGCTGTTTTTT. This gives the protein CAIKGQENTGELFF.

In its sample, this clone was seen once. The chain employs TRBV21-1 and TRBJ1-6. TRBV21-1 is a pseudogene locus. This CDR3 contains 14 residues. The CDR3 bases are TGTGCCAGCAGCTACCCTACGAATAATTCACCCCTCCACTTT. Protein: CASSYPTNNSPLHF.

This rearrangement joins TRBV4-1 to TRBJ2-7; TRBD1 matches at 8 bases. The CDR3 loop spans 14 amino acids. The trim removed 0 bases at V and 5 bases at J, leaving 3 bases unmatched. In germline, CDR1 is MGHRA, CDR2 YSYEKL. CDR3 sequence: CASSQDNRGDEQYF. CDR3 DNA: TGCGCCAGCAGCCAAGATAACAGGGGGGACGAGCAGTACTTC.

This rearrangement joins TRBV18 to TRBJ2-5; the match to TRBD1 covers 7 bases. This CDR3 has 13 amino acids. CDR1 and CDR2 (germline): KGHSH, LQKENI. Trimming removed 5 bases from V and 2 bases from J; junction bases left unmatched: 2. CDR3 residues: CASSVGQQETQYF. DNA for the CDR3: TGTGCCAGCTCAGTGGGACAGCAAGAGACCCAGTACTTC.

This clone occurred once. The chain couples TRBV28 to TRBJ2-7; D might be TRBD1 (6 bases). Germline-derived CDR1 and CDR2 are MDHEN and SYDVKM. V shed 4 bases and J shed 9 bases, with 13 bases lying between them. The CDR3 length is 12 residues. In DNA form, the CDR3 reads TGTGCCAGCAGTTACAGGGTTTCTTGGCAGTACTTC. Amino acids: CASSYRVSWQYF. The entire variable domain, with the rest obtained from reference TRBV28 and TRBJ2-7, is as follows: DVKVTQSSRYLVKRTGEKVFLECVQDMDHENMFWYRQDPGLGLRLIYFSYDVKMKEKGDIPEGYSVSREKKERFSLILESASTNQTSMYLCASSYRVSWQYFGPGTRLTVT.

In nucleotides, the CDR3 is TGTGCCAGTAGTGTCCAGGGGGAAGTCTATGGCTACACCTTC. The encoded protein is CASSVQGEVYGYTF. The chain is built from TRBV19 and TRBJ1-2; TRBD1 aligns across 7 bases. V shed 5 bases and J 4 bases; nucleotides not matched to a gene: 7. Germline-derived CDR1 and CDR2 are LNHDA and SQIVND (reference sequence). The CDR3 is 14 residues long.

The V gene is TRBV28, the J gene TRBJ2-7, with 9 nucleotides matching TRBD2. CDR1 is MDHEN and CDR2 is SYDVKM in the germline V gene. J lost 1 base, V lost 7 bases, and 11 bases had no gene match. The CDR3 totals 16 residues. In nucleotides, the CDR3 is TGTGCCAGCACCCCGTGGTCTAGCGGGATGTCCTACGAGCAGTACTTC. It translates to CASTPWSSGMSYEQYF.

The CDR3 DNA follows: TGTGCCAGCAGCCCTCCTGGGGCCTACTACAATGAGCAGTTCTTC. This translates into CASSPPGAYYNEQFF. V and J are TRBV11-3 and TRBJ2-1, with D possibly being TRBD1 (5 bases). CDR3 length: 15 amino acids. The V gene's germline CDR1 is SGHNT and CDR2 YENEEA. V shed 5 bases and J shed 3 bases, with 14 bases lying between them.